This TCR beta chain stems from a study of patients and donors after allogeneic stem cell transplantation. TCRdb fed the RT-PCR reads into MiXCR, producing one record per CDR3 protein. Here the sample spans under 170,000 distinct CDR3 sequences, 30% to 45% being singletons. Germline CDR1 and CDR2: KGHDR and SFDVKD. The V gene lost 4 bases and the J gene lost 6 bases, with 25 bases spanning the gap. The CDR3 has 18 amino acids. V usage is TRBV24-1 and J usage is TRBJ2-3; D may correspond to TRBD1 or TRBD2 (5 bases each). The TCR originated in a human donor who was either an allogeneic HSCT recipient or a stem cell or donor lymphocyte infusion donor (not recorded which). It is not recorded whose cells these are; they may come from a transplant donor. The sample was blood, either unsorted or a sorted T cell fraction (not recorded which). The CDR3 DNA reads TGTGCCACCAGTGACCAGTGTTCCGGGACGCCTATTCTTGATACGCAGTATTTT. It yields the protein CATSDQCSGTPILDTQYF.